The 6 T cell receptor beta chains reported below all come from one sample, sequenced in a study of OX40 agonist ivuxolimab in advanced cancers. The repertoire was sequenced with immunoSEQ multiplex PCR; TCRdb's copy has only in-frame clones and lacks some. The table includes tens of thousands of clones, about 80% detected once. The sample was CD4+ or CD8+ T cells sorted from blood, taken in a trial of the OX40 agonist ivuxolimab. Receptors originate from an adult with an advanced solid tumor such as melanoma, head and neck, liver or kidney cancer.

This rearrangement joins TRBV7-8 to TRBJ2-2; possibly TRBD1 for D (5 bases). Germline CDR1 is SGHVS and CDR2 is FQNEAQ. V lost 5 bases to trimming and J lost 6 bases, with 19 bases between them. The CDR3 has 16 residues. The CDR3 here is CASSLSQGLQAGELFF. CDR3 sequence (DNA): TGTGCCAGCAGCCTCAGTCAGGGTTTGCAGGCCGGGGAGCTGTTTTTT.

The CDR3, as DNA: TGTGCCAGCGATACAGGGGTTTCGCAGCAGTACTTC. Encoded protein: CASDTGVSQQYF. This sequence joins TRBV9 and TRBJ2-7; 7 nucleotides line up with TRBD1. The CDR3 runs 12 residues. Germline values: CDR1 SGDLS, CDR2 YYNGEE. J was trimmed by 8 bases and V by 7 bases; bases with no gene match: 9.

The genes are TRBV6-5 and TRBJ1-5; a possible D gene is TRBD1 (5 bases). The CDR3 has 14 residues. Germline CDR1 is MNHEY and CDR2 is SVGAGI. Trimming cost V 5 bases and J 0 bases, with 8 bases left between them. CDR3 DNA: TGTGCCAGCAGTCGGGGGTATAGCAATCAGCCCCAGCATTTT. Its translation is CASSRGYSNQPQHF.

This clone was found a few times. The chain couples TRBV28 to TRBJ1-2, with D perhaps TRBD1 (5 bases). Germline loops: CDR1 MDHEN, CDR2 SYDVKM. This CDR3 is built from 15 residues. V was cut by 6 bases and J by 10 bases, with 24 bases left in between. The CDR3 bases are TGTGCCAGCAGCTGGCCGCGGGGCGTCTCGGGCCACTACACCTTC. Translation gives CASSWPRGVSGHYTF.

The CDR3 loop reads CASSTDRGPNTGELFF. CDR3 bases: TGCGCCAGCAGCACAGACAGGGGGCCGAACACCGGGGAGCTGTTTTTT. The genes are TRBV5-1 and TRBJ2-2, with 10 bases lining up with TRBD1. Germline V gene data show CDR1 as SGHRS and CDR2 as YFSETQ. CDR3 length equals 16 residues. V shed 4 bases and J 0 bases; nucleotides not matched to a gene: 3.

This clone was detected once. V is TRBV30 and J is TRBJ2-3; 9 positions agree with TRBD2. The J segment lost 1 base and the V segment lost 5 bases, leaving 10 bases of the junction unmatched. CDR3 length: 16 residues. CDR1 and CDR2 (germline): GTSNPN, SVGIG (reference sequence). The CDR3 DNA reads TGTGCCTGGGGCCTCGGGACTAGCCGGCGCACAGATACGCAGTATTTT. It encodes CAWGLGTSRRTDTQYF. The full variable domain, rest sourced from reference TRBV30 and TRBJ2-3, is SQTIHQWPATLVQPVGSPLSLECTVEGTSNPNLYWYRQAAGRGLQLLFYSVGIGQISSEVPQNLSASRPQDRQFILSSKKLLLSDSGFYLCAWGLGTSRRTDTQYFGPGTRLTVL.